A single T cell receptor (beta chain) is shown here with its context. Measured with immunoSEQ multiplex PCR; TCRdb has only the in-frame clones, and not every one. The table lists about 270,000 clones, around 93% of them singletons. Germline V CDR1 and CDR2: SGHNT, YENEEA. The V end was cut by 1 base, the J end by 4 bases, with 10 bases between. The CDR3 contains 14 residues. This sample was included in a study of blood T cell repertoires in COVID-19. Study background: T cells, B-cell-depleted T cells, or PBMCs supplied cDNA or gDNA.

Individuals drawn from approximately 26 US areas were roughly 18 to 89 years old. Exposed enrollees encountered a COVID-19 case at some point within 2 weeks before study entry. This chain uses TRBV11-3 with TRBJ2-5, with a tentative D call TRBD1 (5 bases). The source of this sequence is a middle-aged man who had been exposed to COVID-19. Sequenced material: PBMCs or T cells enriched from blood (not recorded which). The CDR3 nucleotides read TGTGCCAGCAGCTTAGGTAAAGGGGCAGAGACCCAGTACTTC. Residues: CASSLGKGAETQYF.